The T cell receptor (beta chain) under discussion was sequenced for a study of T-cell reconstitution after alpha-beta-depleted transplantation in children. General study results and limits: Elevated TCRbeta diversity at day 60 was traced, in some patients, to surviving recipient T cells and thymic progenitors. Several hundred graft clones that had expanded were reportedly the source of alpha-beta T cells about two months after transplant.

The ends lost 5 bases at V and 3 bases at J; junction bases unmatched: 5. The CDR3 has 15 amino acids. Germline values: CDR1 MDHEN, CDR2 SYDVKM. Preparation of the TCRbeta library used unique molecular identifiers. A single record per CDR3 protein comes from TCRdb applying MiXCR to the PCR reads. The table records thousands of distinct CDR3 sequences, roughly 15% of them present only once. The table lists this clonotype with many counts. Its antigen is undetermined. The receptor was derived from a boy younger than 18 with acute lymphoblastic leukemia, due to receive a stem cell transplant. Sequencing was performed on PBMCs, taken before TCRalphabeta/CD19-depleted stem cell transplant. This chain connects TRBV28 to TRBJ2-1, with 9 bases aligning to TRBD1. CDR3 in amino acids: CASSETGGLYNEQFF. In DNA form, the CDR3 reads TGTGCCAGCAGTGAAACAGGGGGCCTCTACAATGAGCAGTTCTTC.